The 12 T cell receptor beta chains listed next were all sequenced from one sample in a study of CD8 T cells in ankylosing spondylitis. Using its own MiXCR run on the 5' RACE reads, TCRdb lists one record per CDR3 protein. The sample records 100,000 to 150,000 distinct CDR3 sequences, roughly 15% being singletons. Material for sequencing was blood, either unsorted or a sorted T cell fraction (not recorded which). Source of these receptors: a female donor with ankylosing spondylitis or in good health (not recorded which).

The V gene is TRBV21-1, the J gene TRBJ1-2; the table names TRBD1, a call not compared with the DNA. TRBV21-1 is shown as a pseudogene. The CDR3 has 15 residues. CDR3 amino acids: CASSAQGEDNYGYTF. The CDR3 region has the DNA TGTGCCAGCAGCGCCCAAGGGGAAGATAATTATGGCTACACCTTC.

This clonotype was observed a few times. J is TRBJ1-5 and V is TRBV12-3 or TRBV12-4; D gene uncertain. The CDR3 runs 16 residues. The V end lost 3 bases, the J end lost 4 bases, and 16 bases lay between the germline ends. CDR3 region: CASSFSGRVPNQPQHF. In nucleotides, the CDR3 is TGTGCCAGCAGTTTCTCCGGCCGGGTCCCTAATCAGCCCCAGCATTTT.

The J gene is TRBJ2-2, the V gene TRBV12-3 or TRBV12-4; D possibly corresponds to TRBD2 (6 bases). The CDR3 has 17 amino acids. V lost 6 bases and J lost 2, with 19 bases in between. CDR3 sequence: CASSPGGGWRNTGELFF. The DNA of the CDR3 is TGTGCCAGCAGCCCTGGGGGAGGATGGAGAAACACCGGGGAGCTGTTTTTT.

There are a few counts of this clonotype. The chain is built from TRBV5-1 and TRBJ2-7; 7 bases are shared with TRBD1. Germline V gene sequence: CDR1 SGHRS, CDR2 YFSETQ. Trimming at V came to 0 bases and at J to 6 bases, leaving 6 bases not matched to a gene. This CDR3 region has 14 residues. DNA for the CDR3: TGCGCCAGCAGCTTGGAACAGGGGACCTCCGAGCAGTACTTC. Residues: CASSLEQGTSEQYF.

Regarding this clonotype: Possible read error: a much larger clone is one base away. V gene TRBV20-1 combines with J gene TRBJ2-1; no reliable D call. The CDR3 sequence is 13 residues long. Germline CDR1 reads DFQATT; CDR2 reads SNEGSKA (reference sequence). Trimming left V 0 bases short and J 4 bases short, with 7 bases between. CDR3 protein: CSARDGRYNEQFF. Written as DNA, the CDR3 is TGCAGTGCTAGAGATGGCAGATACAATGAGCAGTTCTTC.

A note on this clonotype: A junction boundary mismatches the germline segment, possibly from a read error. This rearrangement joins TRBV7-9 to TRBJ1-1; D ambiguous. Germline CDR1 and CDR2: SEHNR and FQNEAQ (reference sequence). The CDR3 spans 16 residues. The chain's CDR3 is CVSSPPGQIMNTEAFF. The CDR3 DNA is TGTGTCAGCAGCCCGCCCGGCCAAATTATGAACACTGAAGCTTTCTTT.

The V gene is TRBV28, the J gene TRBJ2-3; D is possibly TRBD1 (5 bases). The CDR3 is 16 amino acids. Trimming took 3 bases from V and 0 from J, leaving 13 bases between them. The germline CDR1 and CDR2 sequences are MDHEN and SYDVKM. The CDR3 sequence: CASSFVQAPSTDTQYF. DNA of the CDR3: TGTGCCAGCAGTTTTGTACAGGCCCCTAGCACAGATACGCAGTATTTT.

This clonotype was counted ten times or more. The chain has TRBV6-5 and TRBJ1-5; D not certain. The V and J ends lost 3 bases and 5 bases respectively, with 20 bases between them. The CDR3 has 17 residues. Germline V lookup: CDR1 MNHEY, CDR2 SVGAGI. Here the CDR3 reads CASSYLTRALYDQPQHF. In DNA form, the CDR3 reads TGTGCCAGCAGTTATCTTACACGGGCCCTCTATGATCAGCCCCAGCATTTT.

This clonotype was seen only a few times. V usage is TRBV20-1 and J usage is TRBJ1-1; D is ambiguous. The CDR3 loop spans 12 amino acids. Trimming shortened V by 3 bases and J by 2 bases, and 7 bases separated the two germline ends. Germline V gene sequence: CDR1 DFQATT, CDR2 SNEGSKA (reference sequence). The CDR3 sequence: CSASARNTEAFF. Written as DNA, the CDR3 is TGCAGTGCTAGTGCCCGAAACACTGAAGCTTTCTTT.

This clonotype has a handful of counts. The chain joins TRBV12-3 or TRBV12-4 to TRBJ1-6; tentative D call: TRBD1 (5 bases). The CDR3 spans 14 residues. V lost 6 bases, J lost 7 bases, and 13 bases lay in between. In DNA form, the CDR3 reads TGTGCCAGCAGCCTCCGGGGGGGAAATTCACCCCTCCACTTT. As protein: CASSLRGGNSPLHF.

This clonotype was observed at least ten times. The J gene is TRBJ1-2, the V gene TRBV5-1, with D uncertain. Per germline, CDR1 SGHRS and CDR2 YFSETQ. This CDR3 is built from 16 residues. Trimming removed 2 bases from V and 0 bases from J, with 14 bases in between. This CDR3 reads CASSFAGANPNYGYTF. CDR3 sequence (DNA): TGCGCCAGCAGCTTTGCCGGAGCTAATCCTAACTATGGCTACACCTTC.

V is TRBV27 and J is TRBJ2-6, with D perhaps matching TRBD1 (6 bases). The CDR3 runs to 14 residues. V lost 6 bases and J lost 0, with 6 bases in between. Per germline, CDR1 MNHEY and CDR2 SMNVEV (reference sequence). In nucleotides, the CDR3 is TGTGCCAGCAGCAGGGGCTCTGGGGCCAACGTCCTGACTTTC. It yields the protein CASSRGSGANVLTF.